This note documents a single TCR beta chain sequence. This CDR3 has 13 residues. Germline loops: CDR1 SQVTM, CDR2 ANQGSEA. V was pared by 4 bases and J by 4 bases, with 13 bases between. The data were taken from a study of Ad26.COV2.S vaccination and SARS-CoV-2 variants. Clones were read by immunoSEQ multiplex PCR, and TCRdb kept only the in-frame ones, dropping some. This sample has about 350,000 clones, with just over 90% found just once. This chain links TRBV29-1 with TRBJ1-1, with D maybe TRBD1 (6 bases). The TCR was taken from a human donor who had recovered from COVID-19. Source: peripheral blood, taken after recovery from COVID-19. CDR3 in amino acids: CSVVLQGGTEAFF. In DNA, the CDR3 is TGCAGCGTTGTTCTACAGGGTGGCACTGAAGCTTTCTTT.